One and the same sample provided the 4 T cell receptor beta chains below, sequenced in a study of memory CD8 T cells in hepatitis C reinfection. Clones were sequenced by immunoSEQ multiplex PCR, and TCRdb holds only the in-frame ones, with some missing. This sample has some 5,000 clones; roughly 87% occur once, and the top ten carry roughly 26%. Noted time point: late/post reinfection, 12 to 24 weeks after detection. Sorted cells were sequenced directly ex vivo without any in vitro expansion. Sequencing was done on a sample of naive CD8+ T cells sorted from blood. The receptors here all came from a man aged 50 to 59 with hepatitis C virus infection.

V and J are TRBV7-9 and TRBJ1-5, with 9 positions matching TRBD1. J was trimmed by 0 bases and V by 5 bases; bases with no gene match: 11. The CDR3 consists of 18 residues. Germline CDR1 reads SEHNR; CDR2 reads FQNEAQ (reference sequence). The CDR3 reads CASSAHGVDRGSNQPQHF. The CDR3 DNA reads TGTGCCAGCAGCGCCCATGGGGTGGACAGGGGTAGCAATCAGCCCCAGCATTTT.

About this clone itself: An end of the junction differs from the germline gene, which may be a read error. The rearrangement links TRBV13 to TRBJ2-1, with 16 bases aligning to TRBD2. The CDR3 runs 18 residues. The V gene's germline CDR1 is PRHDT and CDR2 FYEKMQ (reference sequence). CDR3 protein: CASSLGTSGRANYNEQFF. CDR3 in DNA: TGTGCCAGCAGCCTAGGGACTAGCGGGAGGGCCAACTACAATGAGCAGTTCTTC.

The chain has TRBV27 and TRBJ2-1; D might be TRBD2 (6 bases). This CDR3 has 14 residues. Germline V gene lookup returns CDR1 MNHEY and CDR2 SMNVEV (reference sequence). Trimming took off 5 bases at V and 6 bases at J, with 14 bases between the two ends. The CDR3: CASSPTTSGNEQFF. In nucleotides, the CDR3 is TGTGCCAGCAGTCCGACGACTAGTGGCAATGAGCAGTTCTTC.

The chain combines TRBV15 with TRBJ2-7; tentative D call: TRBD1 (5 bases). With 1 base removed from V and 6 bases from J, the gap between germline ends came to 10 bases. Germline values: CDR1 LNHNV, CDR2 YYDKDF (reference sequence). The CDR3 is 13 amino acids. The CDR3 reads CATSRGSGSEQYF. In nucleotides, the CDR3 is TGTGCCACCAGCAGAGGGTCAGGGTCCGAGCAGTACTTC.